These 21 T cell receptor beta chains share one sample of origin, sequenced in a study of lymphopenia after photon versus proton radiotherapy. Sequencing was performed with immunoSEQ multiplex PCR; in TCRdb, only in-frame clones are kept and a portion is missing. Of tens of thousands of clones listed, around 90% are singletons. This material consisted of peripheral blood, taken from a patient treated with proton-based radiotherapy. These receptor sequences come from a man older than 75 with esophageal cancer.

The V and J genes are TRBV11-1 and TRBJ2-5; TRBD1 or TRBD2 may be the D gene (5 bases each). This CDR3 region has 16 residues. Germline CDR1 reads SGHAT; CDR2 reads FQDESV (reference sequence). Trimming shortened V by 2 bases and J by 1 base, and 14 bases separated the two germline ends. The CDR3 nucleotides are TGTGCCAGCAGCTTACGTCCGGGGACCATCCAAGAGACCCAGTACTTC. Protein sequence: CASSLRPGTIQETQYF.

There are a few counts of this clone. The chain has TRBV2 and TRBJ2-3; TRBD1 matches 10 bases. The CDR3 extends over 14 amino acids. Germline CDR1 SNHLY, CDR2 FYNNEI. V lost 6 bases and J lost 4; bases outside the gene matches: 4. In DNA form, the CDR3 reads TGTGCCAGCAGCCGGGACAGGGGTTCAGATACGCAGTATTTT. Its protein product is CASSRDRGSDTQYF.

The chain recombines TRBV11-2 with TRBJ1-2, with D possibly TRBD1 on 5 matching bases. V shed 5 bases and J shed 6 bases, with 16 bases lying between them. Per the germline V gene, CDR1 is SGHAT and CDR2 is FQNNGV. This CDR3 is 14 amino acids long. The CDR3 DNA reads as TGTGCCAGCAGCCGAGGTTTACAGGTCAATGGCTACACCTTC. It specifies CASSRGLQVNGYTF.

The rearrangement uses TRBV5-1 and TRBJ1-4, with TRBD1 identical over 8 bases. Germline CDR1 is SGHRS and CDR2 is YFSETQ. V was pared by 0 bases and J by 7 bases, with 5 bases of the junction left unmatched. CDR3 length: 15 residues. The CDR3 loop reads CASSLDQGAGEKLFF. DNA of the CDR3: TGCGCCAGCAGCTTGGATCAGGGGGCGGGTGAAAAACTGTTTTTT.

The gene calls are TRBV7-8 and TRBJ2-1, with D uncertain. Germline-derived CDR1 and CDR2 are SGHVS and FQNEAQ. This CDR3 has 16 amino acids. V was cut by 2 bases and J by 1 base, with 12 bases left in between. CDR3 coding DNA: TGTGCCAGCAGCTTATTTTCTCCCAAATCCTACAATGAGCAGTTCTTC. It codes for CASSLFSPKSYNEQFF.

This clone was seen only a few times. CDR3 loop: CASSYRQNTEAFF. The CDR3 bases are TGTGCCAGCAGTTACCGACAGAACACTGAAGCTTTCTTT. The chain has TRBV27 and TRBJ1-1; D ambiguous. Germline lookup yields CDR1 MNHEY and CDR2 SMNVEV (reference sequence). The CDR3 totals 13 residues. Trimming took off 4 bases at V and 1 base at J, with 7 bases between the two ends.

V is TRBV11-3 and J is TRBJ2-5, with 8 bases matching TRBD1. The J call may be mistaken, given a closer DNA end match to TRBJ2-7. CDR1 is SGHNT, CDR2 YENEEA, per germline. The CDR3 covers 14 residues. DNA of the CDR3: TGTGCCAGCAGCCCTAGGACAGGGACCTACGAGCAGTACTTC. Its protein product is CASSPRTGTYEQYF.

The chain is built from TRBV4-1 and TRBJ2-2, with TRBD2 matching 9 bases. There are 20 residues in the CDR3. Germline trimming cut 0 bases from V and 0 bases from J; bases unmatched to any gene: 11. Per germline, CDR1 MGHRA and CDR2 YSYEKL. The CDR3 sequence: CASSQDRGRALSTNTGELFF. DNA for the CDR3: TGCGCCAGCAGCCAAGACCGCGGGAGGGCCCTATCTACGAACACCGGGGAGCTGTTTTTT.

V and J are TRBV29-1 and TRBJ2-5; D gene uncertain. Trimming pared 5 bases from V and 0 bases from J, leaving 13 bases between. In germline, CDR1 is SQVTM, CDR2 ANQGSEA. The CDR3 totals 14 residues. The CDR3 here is CSVRGRDNQETQYF. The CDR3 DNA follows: TGCAGCGTTCGAGGTAGGGATAACCAAGAGACCCAGTACTTC.

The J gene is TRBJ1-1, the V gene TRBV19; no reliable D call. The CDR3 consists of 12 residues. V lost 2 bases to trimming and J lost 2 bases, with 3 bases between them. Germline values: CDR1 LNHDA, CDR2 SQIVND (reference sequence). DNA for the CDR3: TGTGCCAGTAGTATAAGTAACACTGAAGCTTTCTTT. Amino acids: CASSISNTEAFF.

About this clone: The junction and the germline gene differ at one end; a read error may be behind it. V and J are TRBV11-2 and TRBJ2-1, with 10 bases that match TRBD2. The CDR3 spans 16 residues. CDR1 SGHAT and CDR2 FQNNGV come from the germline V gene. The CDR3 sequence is CASSHGGTSARRSELF. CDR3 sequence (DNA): TGTGCCAGCAGCCACGGGGGGACTAGCGCACGACGTTCTGAGCTCTTC.

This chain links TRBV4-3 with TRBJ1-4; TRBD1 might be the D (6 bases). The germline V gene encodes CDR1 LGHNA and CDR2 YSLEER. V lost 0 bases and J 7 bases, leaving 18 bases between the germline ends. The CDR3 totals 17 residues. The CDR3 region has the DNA TGCGCCAGCAGCCAAGACCACGTACGAGGGGGATTTGAAAAACTGTTTTTT. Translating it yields CASSQDHVRGGFEKLFF.

CDR3 in amino acids: CASSEEWTKGEQFF. The DNA for the CDR3 is TGTGCCAGCAGTGAAGAGTGGACTAAGGGTGAGCAGTTCTTC. The rearrangement links TRBV6-1 to TRBJ2-1; perhaps TRBD2 as D (6 bases). This CDR3 has 14 residues. CDR1 and CDR2 from the germline V gene are MNHNS and SASEGT. Trimming cost V 1 base and J 9 bases, with 13 bases left between them.

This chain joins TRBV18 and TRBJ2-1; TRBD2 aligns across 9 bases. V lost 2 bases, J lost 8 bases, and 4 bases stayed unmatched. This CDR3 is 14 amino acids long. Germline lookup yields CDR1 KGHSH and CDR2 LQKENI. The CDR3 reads CASSPAGGHYEQFF. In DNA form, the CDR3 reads TGTGCCAGCTCACCAGCGGGGGGGCATTATGAGCAGTTCTTC.

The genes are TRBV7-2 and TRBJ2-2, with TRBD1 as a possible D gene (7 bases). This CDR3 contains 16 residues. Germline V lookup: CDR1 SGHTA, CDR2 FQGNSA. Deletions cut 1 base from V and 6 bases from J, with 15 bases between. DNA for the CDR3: TGTGCCAGCAGCTTAGTGTGGAGGGGGCTGGCCGGGGAGCTGTTTTTT. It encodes CASSLVWRGLAGELFF.

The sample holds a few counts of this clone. The CDR3 spells CASSLLTSGSGSRETQYF. CDR3 DNA sequence: TGCGCCAGCAGCCTCCTAACTAGCGGGAGTGGGTCTCGGGAGACCCAGTACTTC. The J gene is TRBJ2-5, the V gene TRBV5-1, with 11 nucleotides matching TRBD2. This CDR3 contains 18 residues. Germline loops: CDR1 SGHRS, CDR2 YFSETQ. J lost 5 bases, V lost 4 bases, and 16 bases had no gene match. The whole variable domain, filled in from reference TRBV5-1 and TRBJ2-5, reads KAGVTQTPRYLIKTRGQQVTLSCSPISGHRSVSWYQQTPGQGLQFLFEYFSETQRNKGNFPGRFSGRQFSNSRSEMNVSTLELGDSALYLCASSLLTSGSGSRETQYFGPGTRLLVL.

The DNA for the CDR3 is TGCGCCAGCAGCCAAGACCCTCCTAGCGGTTCCTACAATGAGCAGTTCTTC. It specifies CASSQDPPSGSYNEQFF. This chain links TRBV4-3 with TRBJ2-1, with 7 bases that match TRBD2. V shed 0 bases, J shed 1 base, and the junction held 6 bases outside the gene matches. Germline assignment: CDR1 LGHNA and CDR2 YSLEER. The CDR3 is 17 residues long.

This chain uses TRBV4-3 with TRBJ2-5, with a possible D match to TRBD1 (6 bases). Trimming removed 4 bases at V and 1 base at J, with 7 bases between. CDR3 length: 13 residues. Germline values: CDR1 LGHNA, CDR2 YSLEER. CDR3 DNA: TGCGCCAGCAGCCGGGACACCCAAGAGACCCAGTACTTC. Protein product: CASSRDTQETQYF.

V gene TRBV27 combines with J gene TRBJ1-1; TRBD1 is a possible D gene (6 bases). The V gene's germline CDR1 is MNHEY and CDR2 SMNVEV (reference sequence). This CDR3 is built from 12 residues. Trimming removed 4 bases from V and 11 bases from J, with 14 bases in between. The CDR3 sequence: CASSSLGGTAFF. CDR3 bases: TGTGCCAGCAGTTCCCTGGGGGGCACGGCTTTCTTT.

The CDR3 DNA reads as TGTGCCAGCAGCGTCGGACTAGCAATCGGGGAGCTGTTTTTT. This gives the protein CASSVGLAIGELFF. The chain links TRBV9 to TRBJ2-2; 8 nucleotides line up with TRBD2. V shed 2 bases, J shed 7 bases, and the junction held 4 bases outside the gene matches. The CDR3 totals 14 residues. Germline-derived CDR1 and CDR2 are SGDLS and YYNGEE.

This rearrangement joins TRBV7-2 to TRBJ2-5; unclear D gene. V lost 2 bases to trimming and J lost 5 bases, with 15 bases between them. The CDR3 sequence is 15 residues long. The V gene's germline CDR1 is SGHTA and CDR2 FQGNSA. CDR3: CASSLRQPPGETQYF. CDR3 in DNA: TGTGCCAGCAGCTTACGGCAGCCCCCCGGGGAGACCCAGTACTTC.